The TCR beta chain under discussion was sequenced for a study of T cells after yellow fever vaccination (dated by TCRdb to the late 2010s). As for the study more broadly: Libraries from fractions with low cell numbers were prepared with the SMART-Seq v4 Ultra Low Input RNA kit. To track T-cell clones before and after primary and booster YFV17D yellow fever vaccination, bulk TCR alpha and beta repertoires were sequenced longitudinally. Two healthy male donors, one aged 18 to 29 and one aged 30 to 39 years, were included in the cohort. Bulk PBMC replicates and cell subsets were isolated from blood drawn at multiple timepoints before and after both primary and secondary immunization.

V and J are trimmed by 1 base and 5 bases, and the gene matches miss 2 bases of the junction. Reading from cysteine to phenylalanine, the CDR3 counts 14 amino acids. The kept DNA is CDR3 alone, 42 bases in frame from the first base. CDR1 and CDR2 (SGHTA, FQGNSA) derive from the germline V gene. This clonotype was observed many times. The antigen it binds to is not known. No base qualities exist here, and no much larger clone lies one base off it. Findings and caveats that apply to the study as a whole: Compared with the primary T-cell response, the secondary T-cell response was weaker but faster, peaking on day 5 rather than day 15. Computational filtering was required because FACS-sorted repertoires could contain abundant contaminating clonotypes from the bulk population. Because only a couple of donors were included in the study, the extent to which the findings can be generalized is limited. A small fraction of clonotypes showed up in both the CD4 and CD8 compartments, probably as a result of convergent recombination. Most clones expanded after primary vaccination (approximately 96% of CD4 and around nine tenths of CD8) were re-detected after the booster, suggesting that broad memory maintenance occurred.

The data were produced on an Illumina NovaSeq 6000. TCR cDNA was synthesized by 5'RACE template switching, which introduced a universal primer site and unique molecular identifiers. cDNA synthesis was primed from both the TCR alpha and TCR beta constant segments. Library amplification used two PCR steps, and the second PCR step added sample barcodes and sequencing adapters. Sequencing of the libraries was done on either Illumina HiSeq 2500 (2x100 bp) or NovaSeq (2x150 bp). Per the original workflow: Reads were demultiplexed and collapsed into UMI consensus sequences with MIGEC, and V(D)J alignment was performed with MiXCR. Using edgeR on replicate PBMC samples, clonotypes were called vaccine-responding if FDR was below 0.01 and the log2 fold change was above 5 up to day 15. Bulk clonotypes were assigned CD4 or CD8 identity according to which sequenced CD4 or CD8 repertoire held them at higher abundance. TCRdb's own reprocessing of the public reads used fastp at Q25 and MiXCR and kept productive beta chains. When rows share a CDR3 protein, they turn into one entry using the most common DNA and genes. These V and J calls derive from TCRdb rather than the authors' analysis. The sample has some 320,000 distinct CDR3 sequences on record, roughly 4% of them singletons. 20% to 25% of the sample lies in the top ten.

Explained via the paper, the treatment or condition label denotes: live attenuated yellow fever vaccine strain. At each blood-draw timepoint, two biological replicates of bulk PBMCs were collected. A standard Ficoll-Paque protocol was used to isolate PBMCs from peripheral blood. TriZol was used to extract RNA from bulk PBMCs, from CD4 and CD8 fractions, and from dextramer-positive and dextramer-negative fractions. This chain is built from TRBV7-2 and TRBJ2-3, with 8 bases aligning to TRBD2. The receptor's source is a man in his late teens or twenties who received the YFV17D yellow fever vaccine. The specimen comprised PBMCs, sampled 5 days after the yellow fever booster vaccination. The nucleotides read TGTGCCAGCAGCTTAGAGCTAGCGGGAGATACGCAGTATTTT. Its protein product is CASSLELAGDTQYF.